The sequence of this TCR beta chain was determined in a study of T-cell reconstitution after alpha-beta-depleted transplantation in children (dated by TCRdb to the mid-2010s). With respect to the entire study: T-cell immune reconstitution after TCRalphabeta/CD19-depleted allogeneic hematopoietic cell transplantation in children was quantitatively tracked in the study by means of TCR repertoire profiling.

Overall study results and their limits: About two months after transplant, the apparently early recovery of alphabetaT-cell counts reportedly depended on just several hundred clones that had expanded rapidly and came from non-depleted graft cells. Over subsequent months, a decline in hyperexpanded clone frequencies was noted, and after one year, T-cell counts and TCRbeta diversity were mostly ascribed to newly produced T cells. In some patients, high TCRbeta diversity at day 60 was attributed to recipient T cells and intrathymic progenitors that had survived conditioning.

The germline ends are 15 bases apart after V is trimmed by 1 base and J by 4 bases. The germline V gene (reference sequence) provides CDR1 SEHNR and CDR2 FQNEAQ. Its CDR3 holds 16 amino acids, cysteine through phenylalanine. Of all the DNA, just the CDR3 is kept, 48 bases in frame from base 1. Sample treatment or condition, as interpreted from the label and publication: allogeneic hematopoietic cell transplantation with graft depleted of TCRalphabeta T cells and CD19 B cells. The transplant recipients were children given TCRalphabeta/CD19-depleted allogeneic hematopoietic cell grafts. On this clonotype itself: Its cognate antigen has yet to be identified. No much larger clonotype is one base removed from it; base qualities were not supplied.

Library generation was performed with PCR. The sample was run on an Illumina HiSeq 2500. TCR libraries were prepared with molecular barcoding, using unique molecular identifiers to normalize TCRbeta repertoire quantification. TCRdb cleaned the public reads at Q25 with fastp, built clones with MiXCR and kept in-frame beta chains. CDR3 protein sequences are deduplicated, and each keeps its most common genes and DNA. For this sample there are about a million distinct CDR3 sequences; less than 30% appear just once. The biggest ten clones account for roughly 28% of the sample. The sequence came from a boy younger than two who had a stem cell transplant for SCID, so the T cells may come from the graft donor. The source was PBMCs, mostly from graft donor cells, collected 360 days after TCRalphabeta/CD19-depleted stem cell transplant. The rearrangement joined TRBV7-9 to TRBJ2-3; the best D guess is TRBD2, with 5 bases matching. The DNA sequence reads TGTGCCAGCAGCTTAGGATTCGGGGAGAAGTCAGATACGCAGTATTTT. This gives the protein CASSLGFGEKSDTQYF.